These 19 T cell receptor beta chains were sequenced from one sample in a study of blood T cell repertoires in COVID-19. Clones were read by immunoSEQ multiplex PCR, and TCRdb kept only the in-frame ones, dropping some. The repertoire holds 170,000 or so clones, with 70% to 90% as singletons. Material: peripheral blood. The source of these receptors is a man between 18 and 35 years old who had recovered from COVID-19.

This chain connects TRBV7-9 to TRBJ2-2; 8 nucleotides match TRBD1. Unmatched junction bases numbered 7, after V lost 4 bases and J lost 3 bases. The CDR3 is 16 amino acids. Germline V gives CDR1 SEHNR, CDR2 FQNEAQ (reference sequence). The CDR3 coding sequence is TGTGCCAGCAGCTCCCGGGACAGGATATACACCGGGGAGCTGTTTTTT. Protein product: CASSSRDRIYTGELFF.

This clone has a single count. This rearrangement joins TRBV27 to TRBJ1-3; D is unresolved. Germline CDR1 reads MNHEY; CDR2 reads SMNVEV (reference sequence). There are 16 residues in the CDR3. The V end was cut by 5 bases, the J end by 2 bases, with 16 bases between. CDR3 coding DNA: TGTGCCAGCAGTCCAATCGCGGACTCCACTGGAAACACCATATATTTT. Its translation: CASSPIADSTGNTIYF.

The chain carries TRBV3-1 (or the pseudogene TRBV3-2) and TRBJ2-7; TRBD2 matches 9 bases. This CDR3 has 16 amino acids. Trimming took 0 bases from V and 6 from J; bases not matched to a gene: 9. The germline V gene has CDR1 LGHDT and CDR2 YNNKEL (reference sequence). CDR3 DNA sequence: TGTGCCAGCAGCCAAGATGGGTCTAGCGGGACCCGCGAGCAGTACTTC. This translates into CASSQDGSSGTREQYF.

This clone was seen once. The rearrangement uses TRBV5-8 and TRBJ2-7; tentatively, D is TRBD1 (5 bases). Germline assignment: CDR1 SGHTS and CDR2 YDEGEE. Trimming pared 1 base from V and 0 bases from J, leaving 20 bases between. This CDR3 region has 18 residues. The CDR3 DNA sequence: TGTGCCAGCAGCTTGCGTGGCTATAACAGGTTTGGCTCCTACGAGCAGTACTTC. It yields the protein CASSLRGYNRFGSYEQYF.

The chain carries TRBV5-6 and TRBJ1-2; TRBD1 aligns across 7 bases. Germline CDR1 SGHDT, CDR2 YYEEEE. Trimming cost V 0 bases and J 4 bases; bases outside gene matches: 9. This CDR3 has 16 residues. CDR3 amino acids: CASSLGAGGISYGYTF. The CDR3 region has the DNA TGTGCCAGCAGCTTGGGGGCAGGGGGGATTAGCTATGGCTACACCTTC.

The chain joins TRBV19 to TRBJ1-5, with 7 nucleotides matching TRBD1. Germline lookup yields CDR1 LNHDA and CDR2 SQIVND (reference sequence). After removal of 7 bases from V and 7 bases from J, the junction contained 7 bases not matched to a gene. The CDR3 sequence is 13 residues long. The CDR3 sequence is CASTFQGVQPQHF. CDR3 coding DNA: TGTGCCAGTACGTTTCAGGGGGTGCAGCCCCAGCATTTT.

The V call is TRBV6-5, the J call TRBJ2-2; TRBD1 aligns across 9 bases. Germline CDR1 reads MNHEY; CDR2 reads SVGAGI. Trimming took 8 bases from V and 5 from J; bases not matched to a gene: 6. The CDR3 totals 14 residues. CDR3 DNA: TGTGCCAGCCTTCTGGGACAGGGAACCGGGGAGCTGTTTTTT. Amino acids: CASLLGQGTGELFF.

The rearrangement uses TRBV6-5 and TRBJ1-6; D is perhaps TRBD1 (5 bases). The germline gives CDR1 MNHEY, CDR2 SVGAGI. V lost 8 bases and J lost 8, with 13 bases in between. This CDR3 has 13 amino acids. The CDR3 DNA sequence: TGTGCCAGCCGGAGACAGCAGTATTCACCCCTCCACTTT. This translates into CASRRQQYSPLHF.

The rearrangement joins TRBV15 to TRBJ2-3; TRBD2 might be the D (5 bases). The CDR3 is 14 residues long. Germline V CDR1 and CDR2: LNHNV, YYDKDF (reference sequence). Trimming removed 6 bases from V and 2 bases from J, with 12 bases in between. CDR3: CATRDGKLTDTQYF. CDR3 bases: TGTGCCACCAGAGACGGGAAACTCACAGATACGCAGTATTTT.

The V and J genes are TRBV11-2 and TRBJ1-2, with a weak D call TRBD1 (5 bases). Trimming stripped 4 bases from V and 4 bases from J, with 16 bases between. Germline V gene lookup returns CDR1 SGHAT and CDR2 FQNNGV. The CDR3 has 15 residues. The CDR3 DNA follows: TGTGCCAGCAGCTCACCCTCCGGACACCGCTATGGCTACACCTTC. As protein: CASSSPSGHRYGYTF. The full variable domain, rest sourced from reference TRBV11-2 and TRBJ1-2, is EAGVAQSPRYKIIEKRQSVAFWCNPISGHATLYWYQQILGQGPKLLIQFQNNGVVDDSQLPKDRFSAERLKGVDSTLKIQPAKLEDSAVYLCASSSPSGHRYGYTFGSGTRLTVV.

This clone was found a few times. V usage is TRBV5-4 and J usage is TRBJ2-2, with 12 bases aligning to TRBD2. Unmatched junction bases numbered 7, after V lost 4 bases and J lost 3 bases. This CDR3 contains 17 residues. Germline V CDR1 and CDR2: SGHNT, YYREEE (reference sequence). The CDR3 DNA sequence: TGTGCCAGCAGCGGACGGACTAGCGGGGACTACACCGGGGAGCTGTTTTTT. Translation: CASSGRTSGDYTGELFF.

V gene TRBV4-3 combines with J gene TRBJ2-7; D possibly corresponds to TRBD2 (6 bases). V was clipped by 0 bases and J by 1 base, with 16 bases between them. Germline-derived CDR1 and CDR2 are LGHNA and YSLEER. The CDR3 runs to 17 residues. The CDR3 loop is CASSQDIGGARSYEQYF. CDR3 DNA sequence: TGCGCCAGCAGCCAAGATATAGGAGGGGCCAGATCCTACGAGCAGTACTTC.

The chain combines TRBV4-3 with TRBJ1-1; D not resolved. This CDR3 contains 15 residues. V dropped 0 bases and J dropped 0 bases, with 8 bases sitting between them. The germline gives CDR1 LGHNA, CDR2 YSLEER. The CDR3 nucleotides read TGCGCCAGCAGCCAAGAGCCCAGGATGAACACTGAAGCTTTCTTT. It codes for CASSQEPRMNTEAFF.

This sequence joins TRBV5-1 and TRBJ2-2, with D unclear. The germline gives CDR1 SGHRS, CDR2 YFSETQ. The CDR3 length is 12 residues. Between the trimmed V and J ends, which lost 6 bases and 2 bases, there was a span of 5 bases. CDR3: CASISNTGELFF. The CDR3 nucleotides read TGCGCCAGCATATCCAACACCGGGGAGCTGTTTTTT.

The rearrangement uses TRBV7-2 and TRBJ1-6; the D gene is possibly TRBD1 (6 bases). The V gene's germline CDR1 is SGHTA and CDR2 FQGNSA. V dropped 0 bases and J dropped 9 bases, with 15 bases sitting between them. The CDR3 is made up of 16 amino acids. CDR3 in amino acids: CASSLAGARVGSPLHF. CDR3 DNA sequence: TGTGCCAGCAGCTTAGCGGGGGCCAGGGTAGGTTCACCCCTCCACTTT.

J is TRBJ2-3 and V is TRBV6-2 or TRBV6-3; 9 bases map to TRBD2. The CDR3 sequence is 16 residues long. After removal of 0 bases from V and 2 bases from J, the junction contained 3 bases not matched to a gene. Germline CDR1 is MNHEY and CDR2 is SVGEGT. The CDR3 bases are TGTGCCAGCAGTTACTCCCTAGCGGGACCCACAGATACGCAGTATTTT. It encodes CASSYSLAGPTDTQYF.

V and J are TRBV7-9 and TRBJ2-2; 7 nucleotides agree with TRBD2. The CDR3 is made up of 15 amino acids. V shed 3 bases, J shed 4 bases, and the junction held 5 bases outside the gene matches. Germline V gives CDR1 SEHNR, CDR2 FQNEAQ (reference sequence). The CDR3 DNA reads as TGTGCCAGCAGCTTCGAGACTAGCTTCACCGGGGAGCTGTTTTTT. It codes for CASSFETSFTGELFF.

The chain combines TRBV5-1 with TRBJ2-7; TRBD1 aligns across 8 bases. V shed 0 bases, J shed 1 base, and the junction held 9 bases outside the gene matches. The CDR3 has 17 residues. Germline CDR1 and CDR2: SGHRS and YFSETQ. As DNA, the CDR3 is TGCGCCAGCAGCTTGGGGGCCGGACAGGGAGGTTCCTACGAGCAGTACTTC. Residues: CASSLGAGQGGSYEQYF.

The chain links TRBV7-2 to TRBJ2-3; 7 bases match TRBD2. The CDR3 spans 16 residues. J gave up 0 bases and V 4 bases, and 7 bases lay outside the gene matches. CDR1 SGHTA and CDR2 FQGNSA come from the germline V gene. The CDR3 sequence: CASSSTSASSTDTQYF. The DNA of the CDR3 is TGTGCCAGCAGCTCCACTAGCGCTTCTAGCACAGATACGCAGTATTTT.